This TCR beta chain was obtained from a study of siplizumab effects on memory and regulatory T cells. The table came from immunoSEQ multiplex PCR; TCRdb's copy has only in-frame clones and leaves some out. The sample shows about 52,000 clones, under 98% of them seen only once. The CDR3 length is 13 residues. The trim removed 9 bases at V and 6 bases at J, leaving 5 bases unmatched. Germline V gene sequence: CDR1 SNHLY, CDR2 FYNNEI. Sequencing was performed on naive CD4+ T cells sorted from blood. V gene TRBV2 combines with J gene TRBJ2-2, with 9 bases fitting TRBD1. This TCR was sampled from a human donor in good health. CDR3 sequence (DNA): TGTGCCAGAGGACAGGGGAGGGCCGGGGAGCTGTTTTTT. Translated, it gives CARGQGRAGELFF.